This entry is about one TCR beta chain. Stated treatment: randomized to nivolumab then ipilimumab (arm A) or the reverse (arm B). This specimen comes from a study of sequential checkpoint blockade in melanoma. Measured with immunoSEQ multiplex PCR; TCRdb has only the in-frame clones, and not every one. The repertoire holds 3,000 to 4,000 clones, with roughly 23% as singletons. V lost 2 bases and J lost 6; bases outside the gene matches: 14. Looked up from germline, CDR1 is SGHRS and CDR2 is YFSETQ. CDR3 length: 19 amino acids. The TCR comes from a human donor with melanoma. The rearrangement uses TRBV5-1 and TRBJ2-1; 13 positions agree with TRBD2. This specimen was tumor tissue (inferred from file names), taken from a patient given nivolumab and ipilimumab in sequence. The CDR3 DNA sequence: TGCGCCAGCAGCTTACTAGCGGGAGGGCCCTCTCAAGGGGCCAATGAGCAGTTCTTC. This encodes CASSLLAGGPSQGANEQFF.